This T cell receptor (beta chain) was sequenced in a study of cytomegalovirus exposure and HLA in healthy donors. V dropped 1 base and J dropped 4 bases, with 20 bases sitting between them. CDR3 length: 17 residues. Germline CDR1 and CDR2: GTSNPN and SVGIG (reference sequence). A note on this clone: Antigen: not known.

Findings and limits, study-wide: Accurate HLA-A and HLA-B prediction from TCR beta sequences was reported for most subjects.

Primers included in the PCR were 60 Vbeta and 13 Jbeta primers. The protocol was immunoSEQ multiplex PCR, while the TCRdb copy is restricted to in-frame clones and leaves out a portion. Of roughly 160,000 clones listed, approximately 80% are singletons. The specimen sequenced was PBMCs. The sequence came from a male donor in good health and CMV-seropositive. The rearrangement links TRBV30 to TRBJ1-5; D is perhaps TRBD1 (6 bases). CDR3 nucleotides: TGTGCCTGGAGTGGCCCTACGTACCGGGACAAAAATCAGCCCCAGCATTTT. Translated: CAWSGPTYRDKNQPQHF.